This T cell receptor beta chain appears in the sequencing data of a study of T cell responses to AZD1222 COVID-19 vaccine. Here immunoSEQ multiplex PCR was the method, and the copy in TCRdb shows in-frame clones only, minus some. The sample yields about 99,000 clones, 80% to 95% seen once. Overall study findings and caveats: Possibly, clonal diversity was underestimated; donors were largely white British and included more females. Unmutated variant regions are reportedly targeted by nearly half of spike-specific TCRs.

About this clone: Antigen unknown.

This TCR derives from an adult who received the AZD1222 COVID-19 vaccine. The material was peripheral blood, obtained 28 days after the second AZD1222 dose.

In DNA, the CDR3 is TGTGCCAGCAGCTTGGCCCGGATCGGAGCTTTCTTT. Its translation is CASSLARIGAFF. The J gene is TRBJ1-1, the V gene TRBV5-6; D remains unclear. The CDR3 totals 12 residues. The germline CDR1 and CDR2 sequences are SGHDT and YYEEEE. Trimming shortened V by 0 bases and J by 10 bases, and 10 bases separated the two germline ends.